These T cell receptor beta chains were read from a single sample in a study of T cell responses to AZD1222 COVID-19 vaccine. Sequenced by immunoSEQ multiplex PCR; TCRdb stores in-frame clones only, minus some. Of 160,000 or so clones in the sample, 91% were seen once. Sequenced material: peripheral blood, taken on day 0 of AZD1222 vaccination. All receptors come from an adult in good health. Each CDR3 is given with its conserved first and last residue. The D gene is left open where the match is weak.

CSVDPFGTSGYNEQFF TGCAGCGTTGACCCCTTCGGGACTAGCGGTTACAATGAGCAGTTCTTC TRBD2 TRBJ2-1 TRBV29-1
CASSDNGRPGFF TGTGCCAGCAGCGACAACGGTCGCCCCGGATTCTTC NA TRBJ2-1 TRBV13
CASSLAQDGGYGYTF TGTGCCAGCAGCTTAGCACAGGATGGTGGCTATGGCTACACCTTC NA TRBJ1-2 TRBV7-9
CSVDSGGVTGEQFF TGCAGCGTCGATTCAGGGGGCGTAACTGGTGAGCAGTTCTTC TRBD1 TRBJ2-1 TRBV29-1
CASSPREDSNQPQHF TGCGCCAGCAGCCCCCGGGAGGATAGCAATCAGCCCCAGCATTTT NA TRBJ1-5 TRBV4-3
CASSPLDEGNTIYF TGTGCCAGCAGCCCCCTTGACGAAGGAAACACCATATATTTT NA TRBJ1-3 TRBV4-2
CASSTNRQGRGEAFF TGTGCCAGTAGTACAAACCGACAGGGAAGGGGTGAAGCTTTCTTT TRBD1 TRBJ1-1 TRBV19
CASSELNTEAFF TGTGCCAGCAGCGAATTGAACACTGAAGCTTTCTTT NA TRBJ1-1 TRBV28
CASSPTGTGFYEQYF TGTGCCAGCAGCCCAACCGGGACAGGCTTCTACGAGCAGTACTTC TRBD1 TRBJ2-7 TRBV7-2
CASSLLHLGRGVGEQYF TGTGCCAGTAGCTTGCTCCACCTTGGCAGGGGCGTGGGGGAGCAGTACTTC NA TRBJ2-7 TRBV19
CASSIGQGETNEKLFF TGTGCCAGTAGTATCGGACAGGGCGAAACTAATGAAAAACTGTTTTTT TRBD1 TRBJ1-4 TRBV19
CASSSLLGGHTEAFF TGTGCCAGCAGTTCCCTCCTTGGAGGGCACACTGAAGCTTTCTTT NA TRBJ1-1 TRBV6-2/TRBV6-3
CASSLAPYSNQPQHF TGTGCCAGCAGCTTAGCCCCCTATAGCAATCAGCCCCAGCATTTT NA TRBJ1-5 TRBV11-2
CASSFSMNTEAFF TGTGCCAGCAGTTTTTCGATGAACACTGAAGCTTTCTTT NA TRBJ1-1 TRBV12-3/TRBV12-4